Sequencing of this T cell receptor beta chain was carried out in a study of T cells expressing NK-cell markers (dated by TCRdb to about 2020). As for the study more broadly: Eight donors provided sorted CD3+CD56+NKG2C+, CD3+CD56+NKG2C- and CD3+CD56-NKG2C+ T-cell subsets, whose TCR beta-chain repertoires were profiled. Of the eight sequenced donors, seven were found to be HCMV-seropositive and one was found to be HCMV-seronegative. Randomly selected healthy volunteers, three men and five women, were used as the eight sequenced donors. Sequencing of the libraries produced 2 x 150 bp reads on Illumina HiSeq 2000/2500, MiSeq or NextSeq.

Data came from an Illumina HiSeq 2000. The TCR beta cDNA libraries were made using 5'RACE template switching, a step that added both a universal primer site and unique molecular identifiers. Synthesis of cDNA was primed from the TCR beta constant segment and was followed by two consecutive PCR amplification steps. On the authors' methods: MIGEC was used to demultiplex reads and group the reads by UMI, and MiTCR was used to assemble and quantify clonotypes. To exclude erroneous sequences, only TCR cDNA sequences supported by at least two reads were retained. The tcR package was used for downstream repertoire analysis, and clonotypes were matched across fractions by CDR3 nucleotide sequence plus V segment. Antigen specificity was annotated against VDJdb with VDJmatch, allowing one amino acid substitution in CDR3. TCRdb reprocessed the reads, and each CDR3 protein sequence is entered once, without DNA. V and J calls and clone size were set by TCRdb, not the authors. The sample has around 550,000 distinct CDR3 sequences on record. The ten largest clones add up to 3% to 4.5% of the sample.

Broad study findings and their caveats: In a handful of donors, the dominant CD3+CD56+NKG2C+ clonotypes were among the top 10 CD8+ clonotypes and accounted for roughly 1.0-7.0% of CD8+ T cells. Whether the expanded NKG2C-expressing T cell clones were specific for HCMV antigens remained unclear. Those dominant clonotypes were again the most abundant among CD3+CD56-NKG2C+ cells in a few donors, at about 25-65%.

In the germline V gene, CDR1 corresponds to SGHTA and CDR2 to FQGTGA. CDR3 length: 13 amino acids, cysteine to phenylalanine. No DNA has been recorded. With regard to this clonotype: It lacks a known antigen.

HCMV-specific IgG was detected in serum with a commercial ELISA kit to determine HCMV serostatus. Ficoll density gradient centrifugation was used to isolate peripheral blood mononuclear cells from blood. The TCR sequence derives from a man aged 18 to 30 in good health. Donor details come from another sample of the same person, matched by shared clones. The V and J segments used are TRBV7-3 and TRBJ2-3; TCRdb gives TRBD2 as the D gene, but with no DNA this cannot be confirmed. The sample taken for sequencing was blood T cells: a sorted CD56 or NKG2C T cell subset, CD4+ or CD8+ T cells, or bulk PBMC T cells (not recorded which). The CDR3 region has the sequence CASSKTSRDTQYF. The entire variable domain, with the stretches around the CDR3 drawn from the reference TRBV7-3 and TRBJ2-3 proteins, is GAGVSQTPSNKVTEKGKYVELRCDPISGHTALYWYRQSLGQGPEFLIYFQGTGAADDSGLPNDRFFAVRPEGSVSTLKIQRTERGDSAVYLCASSKTSRDTQYFGPGTRLTVL.